This TCR beta chain was captured in a study of CD4 and CD8 cells across lung adenocarcinoma regions. To note about this clonotype: One end of the junction varies from germline; a read error may be responsible.

The patients had localized lung adenocarcinoma, a non-small cell subtype. TCRdb redid the calling of the PCR reads with MiXCR, one entry per CDR3 protein. The repertoire includes more than 9,500 distinct CDR3 sequences, 56% of them detected once, and around 36% sits in the top ten. CDR1 MNHEY and CDR2 SVGAGI come from the germline V gene. The CDR3 is 14 amino acids. The TCR comes from a female donor with lung adenocarcinoma. The CD4 and CD8 labels of this study may be unreliable. The V gene is TRBV6-5, the J gene TRBJ2-2, with D possibly called TRBD1 or TRBD2 (5 bases each). Sequencing was carried out using CD8+ T cells from the margin of a lung tumor. The CDR3 loop is CASSYPDSSGTLYF. In DNA, the CDR3 is TGTGCCAGCAGTTACCCCGACAGTTCCGGGACGCTGTATTTT.